The 28 T cell receptor beta chains below all came from one sample that was sequenced in a study of shared clonotypes between healthy human individuals. The repertoire was sequenced with immunoSEQ multiplex PCR; TCRdb's copy has only in-frame clones and lacks some. The sample lists about 1.5 million clones; about 98% were seen once. The sample consisted of naive CD4+ T cells sorted from blood. The subset: CD45RA+ positively selected. These receptors were obtained from a man aged 30 to 45 in good health.

The chain couples TRBV4-1 to TRBJ1-2, with TRBD1 as a possible D gene (5 bases). CDR1 and CDR2 (germline): MGHRA, YSYEKL. V was pared by 4 bases and J by 5 bases, with 11 bases between. The CDR3 is 13 residues long. CDR3 in amino acids: CASSPLDSYGYTF. The CDR3 DNA sequence: TGCGCCAGCAGCCCCTTAGACAGTTATGGCTACACCTTC.

This sequence joins TRBV5-6 and TRBJ1-1, with 11 bases matching TRBD1. Germline V gene sequence: CDR1 SGHDT, CDR2 YYEEEE. This CDR3 spans 15 amino acids. Trimming took 3 bases from V and 4 from J; bases not matched to a gene: 5. The CDR3 is CASSYWTGGVTEAFF. The CDR3 DNA reads as TGTGCCAGCAGCTACTGGACAGGGGGCGTCACTGAAGCTTTCTTT.

The table lists this clone with a count of one. The chain links TRBV6-5 to TRBJ2-1; possible D gene TRBD1, 6 bases. Trimming pared 1 base from V and 12 bases from J, leaving 13 bases between. CDR1 and CDR2 (germline): MNHEY, SVGAGI. The CDR3 extends over 13 amino acids. The CDR3 loop reads CASSYFEGRGQFF. The CDR3 coding sequence is TGTGCCAGCAGTTACTTTGAGGGCAGGGGGCAGTTCTTC.

The chain recombines TRBV7-9 with TRBJ1-3, with D uncertain. V dropped 3 bases and J dropped 8 bases, with 8 bases sitting between them. The CDR3 sequence is 12 residues long. The germline V gene has CDR1 SEHNR and CDR2 FQNEAQ (reference sequence). The DNA of the CDR3 is TGTGCCAGCAGCTTTGGCGGGGACACCATATATTTT. Amino acids: CASSFGGDTIYF.

The J gene is TRBJ2-1, the V gene TRBV5-1; tentatively, D is TRBD2 (6 bases). Germline CDR1 reads SGHRS; CDR2 reads YFSETQ. Trimming stripped 2 bases from V and 6 bases from J, with 15 bases between. The CDR3 covers 15 residues. CDR3 DNA: TGCGCCAGCAGCTTATTGCGGGGAAAGGGCAATGAGCAGTTCTTC. It encodes CASSLLRGKGNEQFF.

The chain carries TRBV19 and TRBJ1-4; the D gene is possibly TRBD1 (6 bases). This CDR3 is built from 12 residues. With 5 bases removed from V and 10 bases from J, the gap between germline ends came to 11 bases. Looked up from germline, CDR1 is LNHDA and CDR2 is SQIVND (reference sequence). The CDR3 DNA sequence: TGTGCCAGTAGTTGGGTACAGGGAAAACTGTTTTTT. This codes for CASSWVQGKLFF.

This chain links TRBV14 with TRBJ2-7, with D possibly being TRBD1 (6 bases). Trimming stripped 0 bases from V and 3 bases from J, with 9 bases between. The CDR3 has 14 amino acids. In germline, CDR1 is SGHDN, CDR2 FVKESK. As DNA, the CDR3 is TGTGCCAGCAGCCAAGAACTACAGGGCTACGAGCAGTACTTC. Translation gives CASSQELQGYEQYF. The complete variable domain, with remaining parts taken from reference TRBV14 and TRBJ2-7, reads EAGVTQFPSHSVIEKGQTVTLRCDPISGHDNLYWYRRVMGKEIKFLLHFVKESKQDESGMPNNRFLAERTGGTYSTLKVQPAELEDSGVYFCASSQELQGYEQYFGPGTRLTVT.

The chain carries TRBV5-1 and TRBJ1-3; no firm D call. This CDR3 has 14 amino acids. Trimming left V 1 base short and J 2 bases short, with 7 bases between. Looked up from germline, CDR1 is SGHRS and CDR2 is YFSETQ. The CDR3 DNA follows: TGCGCCAGCAGCTTGACAGAAACTGGAAACACCATATATTTT. Its translation: CASSLTETGNTIYF. Variable domain in full (rest from reference TRBV5-1 and TRBJ1-3): KAGVTQTPRYLIKTRGQQVTLSCSPISGHRSVSWYQQTPGQGLQFLFEYFSETQRNKGNFPGRFSGRQFSNSRSEMNVSTLELGDSALYLCASSLTETGNTIYFGEGSWLTVV.

This chain connects TRBV11-2 to TRBJ2-2; D ambiguous. V was clipped by 5 bases and J by 4 bases, with 14 bases between them. Germline lookup yields CDR1 SGHAT and CDR2 FQNNGV. The CDR3 totals 15 residues. The CDR3 coding sequence is TGTGCCAGCAGCCCCCTGGGTCGCGGCACCGGGGAGCTGTTTTTT. Its translation is CASSPLGRGTGELFF.

This CDR3 reads CASSQDRGASRGYTF. As DNA, the CDR3 is TGCGCCAGCAGCCAAGATCGAGGGGCAAGCCGTGGCTACACCTTC. The genes are TRBV4-3 and TRBJ1-2, with D tentatively TRBD1 (5 bases). The CDR3 length is 15 residues. V was pared by 0 bases and J by 7 bases, with 15 bases between. The V gene's germline CDR1 is LGHNA and CDR2 YSLEER.

J is TRBJ2-7 and V is TRBV18; no clear D gene. The germline V gene has CDR1 KGHSH and CDR2 LQKENI. The CDR3 runs to 13 residues. V lost 5 bases and J lost 3, with 11 bases in between. The DNA of the CDR3 is TGTGCCAGCTCAACCACGCAAGACTACGAGCAGTACTTC. This encodes CASSTTQDYEQYF.

The V and J genes are TRBV5-1 and TRBJ2-5; TRBD2 matches at 12 bases. Trimming at V came to 2 bases and at J to 5 bases, leaving 10 bases not matched to a gene. CDR1 and CDR2 (germline): SGHRS, YFSETQ. This CDR3 has 17 amino acids. CDR3 loop: CASSFGLAGGPSETQYF. The CDR3 DNA sequence: TGCGCCAGCAGCTTCGGTCTAGCGGGAGGGCCGAGTGAGACCCAGTACTTC.

This clone has only a few counts. The V gene is TRBV2, the J gene TRBJ1-5, with D possibly matching TRBD1 (6 bases). V was trimmed by 7 bases and J by 3 bases, leaving 7 bases between them. CDR3 length equals 12 residues. Germline CDR1 SNHLY, CDR2 FYNNEI. CDR3 region: CASNRDNQPQHF. CDR3 bases: TGTGCCAGCAACAGGGACAATCAGCCCCAGCATTTT.

As to this clone: Other DNA variants within this sample encode the same CDR3. The chain employs TRBV5-1 and TRBJ2-7; maybe TRBD1 (6 bases). The CDR3 runs 13 residues. V was pared by 4 bases and J by 2 bases, with 10 bases between. Germline loops: CDR1 SGHRS, CDR2 YFSETQ. This CDR3 is CASSTDRTYEQYF. CDR3 nucleotide sequence: TGCGCCAGCAGCACCGACAGGACCTACGAGCAGTACTTC.

The chain links TRBV15 to TRBJ1-4; D may be TRBD1 (6 bases). The CDR3 is 16 residues long. The V gene's germline CDR1 is LNHNV and CDR2 YYDKDF (reference sequence). V lost 0 bases and J lost 1, with 9 bases in between. CDR3 amino acids: CATSRDLGGTNEKLFF. As DNA, the CDR3 is TGTGCCACCAGCAGAGATTTAGGGGGAACTAATGAAAAACTGTTTTTT. Variable domain in full (rest from reference TRBV15 and TRBJ1-4): DAMVIQNPRYQVTQFGKPVTLSCSQTLNHNVMYWYQQKSSQAPKLLFHYYDKDFNNEADTPDNFQSRRPNTSFCFLDIRSPGLGDTAMYLCATSRDLGGTNEKLFFGSGTQLSVL.

The chain recombines TRBV5-4 with TRBJ2-1; 8 positions agree with TRBD2. Per germline, CDR1 SGHNT and CDR2 YYREEE (reference sequence). This CDR3 spans 16 amino acids. J lost 2 bases, V lost 4 bases, and 8 bases had no gene match. Here the CDR3 reads CASSVTSGATYNEQFF. In nucleotides, the CDR3 is TGTGCCAGCAGCGTTACTAGCGGAGCAACCTACAATGAGCAGTTCTTC.

Of note for this clone: Distinct nucleotide sequences in the sample also encode this CDR3. The chain joins TRBV7-2 to TRBJ2-1, with 13 bases aligning to TRBD2. The CDR3 has 15 residues. Looked up from germline, CDR1 is SGHTA and CDR2 is FQGNSA. V shed 5 bases and J 4 bases; nucleotides not matched to a gene: 2. CDR3 in DNA: TGTGCCAGCAGCCGGACTAGCGGGAGTTACAATGAGCAGTTCTTC. This encodes CASSRTSGSYNEQFF.

The chain couples TRBV21-1 to TRBJ2-1. TRBV21-1 is an annotated pseudogene. CDR3 length: 14 residues. As DNA, the CDR3 is TGTGCCAGCAGCCTGGACCATACATACAATGAGCAGTTCTTC. It encodes CASSLDHTYNEQFF.

This chain links TRBV10-2 with TRBJ2-5; 8 bases align to TRBD1. The trim removed 9 bases at V and 5 bases at J, leaving 5 bases unmatched. CDR3 length: 12 residues. Germline CDR1 reads WSHSY; CDR2 reads SAAADI. CDR3 region: CASAGGWETQYF. CDR3 DNA: TGCGCCAGTGCAGGGGGCTGGGAGACCCAGTACTTC.

The rearrangement uses TRBV28 and TRBJ1-1; TRBD1 is a possible D gene (6 bases). Trimming took off 3 bases at V and 6 bases at J, with 17 bases between the two ends. This CDR3 has 15 residues. The germline CDR1 and CDR2 sequences are MDHEN and SYDVKM. CDR3 amino acids: CASSLSGGRVPEAFF. The CDR3 DNA is TGTGCCAGCAGTTTGAGCGGGGGGCGGGTTCCTGAAGCTTTCTTT.

V and J are TRBV6-6 and TRBJ1-4; maybe TRBD1 (6 bases). The CDR3 totals 13 residues. Germline lookup yields CDR1 MNHNY and CDR2 SVGAGI (reference sequence). V shed 5 bases and J shed 6 bases, with 10 bases lying between them. CDR3 in amino acids: CASSTRGDEKLFF. The CDR3, as DNA: TGTGCCAGCAGTACCAGGGGTGATGAAAAACTGTTTTTT.

CDR3 loop: CASSSGTGVKAFF. The CDR3 nucleotides read TGTGCCAGCAGTTCCGGGACAGGCGTTAAAGCTTTCTTT. The chain joins TRBV28 to TRBJ1-1, with 8 bases that match TRBD1. Unmatched junction bases numbered 7, after V lost 4 bases and J lost 9 bases. Germline-derived CDR1 and CDR2 are MDHEN and SYDVKM. The CDR3 is made up of 13 amino acids.

V is TRBV6-4 and J is TRBJ1-1, with D possibly matching TRBD1 (5 bases). The germline V gene encodes CDR1 MRHNA and CDR2 SNTAGT. CDR3 length equals 15 residues. V was trimmed by 4 bases and J by 5 bases, leaving 17 bases between them. The CDR3 protein is CASSVNPWGGTEAFF. The CDR3, as DNA: TGTGCCAGCAGTGTAAACCCATGGGGCGGGACTGAAGCTTTCTTT.

This chain connects TRBV5-1 to TRBJ1-2, with D unresolved. CDR1 and CDR2 (germline): SGHRS, YFSETQ. The V end was cut by 1 base, the J end by 4 bases, with 17 bases between. The CDR3 has 16 amino acids. CDR3 region: CASSLRRSGNTYGYTF. The CDR3 bases are TGCGCCAGCAGCTTGCGTCGTTCGGGGAATACCTATGGCTACACCTTC.

This chain uses TRBV29-1 with TRBJ1-1; D is undetermined. The CDR3 spans 15 residues. The V and J ends lost 2 bases and 4 bases respectively, with 17 bases between them. Per the germline V gene, CDR1 is SQVTM and CDR2 is ANQGSEA. The CDR3 sequence is CSVEKVNSGFTEAFF. DNA for the CDR3: TGCAGCGTTGAAAAGGTTAACAGCGGATTCACTGAAGCTTTCTTT.

Regarding this clone: Different DNA sequences within this sample yield the same CDR3. This sequence joins TRBV27 and TRBJ2-6, with D hard to call. This CDR3 has 15 residues. Trimming removed 4 bases from V and 0 bases from J, with 7 bases in between. CDR1 and CDR2 from the germline V gene are MNHEY and SMNVEV (reference sequence). The CDR3 DNA reads TGTGCCAGCAGTTCCCTCGGCTCTGGGGCCAACGTCCTGACTTTC. Protein sequence: CASSSLGSGANVLTF.

The chain joins TRBV19 to TRBJ2-2; no definite D call. CDR1 is LNHDA and CDR2 is SQIVND in the germline V gene (reference sequence). This CDR3 region has 17 residues. V dropped 3 bases and J dropped 0 bases, with 14 bases sitting between them. The CDR3 reads CASSMLTIHSNTGELFF. The CDR3 coding sequence is TGTGCCAGTAGTATGCTGACAATCCATTCGAACACCGGGGAGCTGTTTTTT.

V and J are TRBV2 and TRBJ2-1; D ambiguous. Germline values: CDR1 SNHLY, CDR2 FYNNEI. V lost 6 bases and J lost 0, with 12 bases in between. The CDR3 spans 15 residues. CDR3 in DNA: TGTGCCAGCAGAACCAGGTTGAGCTCCTACAATGAGCAGTTCTTC. Its protein is CASRTRLSSYNEQFF.